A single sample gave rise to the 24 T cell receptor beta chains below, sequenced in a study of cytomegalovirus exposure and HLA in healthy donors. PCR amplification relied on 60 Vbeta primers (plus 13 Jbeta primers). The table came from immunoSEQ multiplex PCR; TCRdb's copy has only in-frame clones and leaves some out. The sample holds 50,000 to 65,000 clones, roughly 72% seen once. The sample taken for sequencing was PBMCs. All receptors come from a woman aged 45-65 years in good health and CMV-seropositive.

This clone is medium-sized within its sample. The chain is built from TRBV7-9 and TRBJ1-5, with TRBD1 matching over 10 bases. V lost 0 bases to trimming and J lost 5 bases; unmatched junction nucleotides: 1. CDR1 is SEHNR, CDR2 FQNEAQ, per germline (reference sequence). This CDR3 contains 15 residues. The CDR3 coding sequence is TGTGCCAGCAGCTTAGCTGGGACAGGGGATCAGCCCCAGCATTTT. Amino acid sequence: CASSLAGTGDQPQHF.

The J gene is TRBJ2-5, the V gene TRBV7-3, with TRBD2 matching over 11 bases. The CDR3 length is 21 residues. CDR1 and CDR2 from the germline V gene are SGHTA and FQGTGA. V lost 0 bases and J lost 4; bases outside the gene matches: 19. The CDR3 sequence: CASSLTSPRGVAGGQRETQYF. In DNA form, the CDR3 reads TGTGCCAGCAGCTTAACGAGTCCCCGAGGAGTAGCGGGGGGGCAGAGAGAGACCCAGTACTTC.

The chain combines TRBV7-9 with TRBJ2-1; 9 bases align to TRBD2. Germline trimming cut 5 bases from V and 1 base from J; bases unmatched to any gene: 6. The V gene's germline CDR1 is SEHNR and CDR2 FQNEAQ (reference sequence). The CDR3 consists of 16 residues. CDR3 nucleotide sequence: TGTGCCAGCAGCGTTAGCGGGAGTTGGTCCTACAATGAGCAGTTCTTC. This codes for CASSVSGSWSYNEQFF.

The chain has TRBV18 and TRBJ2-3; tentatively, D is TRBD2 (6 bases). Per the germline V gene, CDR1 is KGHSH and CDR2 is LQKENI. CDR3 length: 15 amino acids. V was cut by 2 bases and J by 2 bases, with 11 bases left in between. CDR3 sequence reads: CASSPVAGPTDTQYF. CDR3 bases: TGTGCCAGCTCACCAGTGGCGGGGCCCACAGATACGCAGTATTTT.

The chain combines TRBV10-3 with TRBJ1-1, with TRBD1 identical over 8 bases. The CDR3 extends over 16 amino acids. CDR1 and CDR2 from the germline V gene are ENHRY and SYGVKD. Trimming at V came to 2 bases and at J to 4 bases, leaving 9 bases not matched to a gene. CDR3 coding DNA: TGTGCCATCAGTGAGATCGAAATCACAGGGGGCACTGAAGCTTTCTTT. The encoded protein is CAISEIEITGGTEAFF.

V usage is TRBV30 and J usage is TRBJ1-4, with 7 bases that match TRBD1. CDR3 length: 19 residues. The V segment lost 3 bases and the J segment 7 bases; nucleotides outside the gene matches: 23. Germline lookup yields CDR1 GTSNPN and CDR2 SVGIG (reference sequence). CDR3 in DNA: TGTGCCTGGAGCCCATGTTTGCCGAGACAGGGTTGTATGGGTGAAAAACTGTTTTTT. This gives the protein CAWSPCLPRQGCMGEKLFF.

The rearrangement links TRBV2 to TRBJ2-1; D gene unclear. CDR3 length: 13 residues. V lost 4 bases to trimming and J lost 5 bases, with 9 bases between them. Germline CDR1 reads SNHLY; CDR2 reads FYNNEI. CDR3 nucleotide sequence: TGTGCCAGCAGTGCGAGTAGAAACAATGAGCAGTTCTTC. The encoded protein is CASSASRNNEQFF.

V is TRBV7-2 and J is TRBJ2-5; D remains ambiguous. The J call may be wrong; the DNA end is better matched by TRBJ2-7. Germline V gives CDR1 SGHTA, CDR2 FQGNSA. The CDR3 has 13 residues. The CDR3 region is CASSTRMLYEQYF. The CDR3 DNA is TGTGCCAGCAGCACCCGAATGCTCTACGAGCAGTACTTC.

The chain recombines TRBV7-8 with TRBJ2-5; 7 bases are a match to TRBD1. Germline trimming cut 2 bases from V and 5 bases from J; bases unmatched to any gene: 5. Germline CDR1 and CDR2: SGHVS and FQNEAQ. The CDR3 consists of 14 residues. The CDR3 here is CASSLTGAGETQYF. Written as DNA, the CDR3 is TGTGCCAGCAGCTTAACAGGGGCTGGGGAGACCCAGTACTTC.

The CDR3 here is CAEEPLSSSGNTIYF. CDR3 DNA sequence: TGTGCCGAGGAGCCACTTTCGAGCTCTGGAAACACCATATATTTT. The gene calls are TRBV7-9 and TRBJ1-3; no definite D call. V was pared by 11 bases and J by 0 bases, with 17 bases between. The CDR3 runs 15 residues. In germline, CDR1 is SEHNR, CDR2 FQNEAQ (reference sequence). Based on the CDR3 plus reference TRBV7-9 and TRBJ1-3, the full variable domain is DTGVSQNPRHKITKRGQNVTFRCDPISEHNRLYWYRQTLGQGPEFLTYFQNEAQLEKSRLLSDRFSAERPKGSFSTLEIQRTEQGDSAMYLCAEEPLSSSGNTIYFGEGSWLTVV.

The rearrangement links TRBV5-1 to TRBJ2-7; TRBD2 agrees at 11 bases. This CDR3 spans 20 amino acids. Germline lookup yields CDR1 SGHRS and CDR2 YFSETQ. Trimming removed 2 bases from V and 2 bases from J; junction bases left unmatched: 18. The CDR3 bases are TGCGCCAGCAGCTTAAATCCAGCTAGCGGGAGGCGGAAGTTGACCTACGAGCAGTACTTC. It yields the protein CASSLNPASGRRKLTYEQYF. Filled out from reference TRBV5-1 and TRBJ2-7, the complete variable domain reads KAGVTQTPRYLIKTRGQQVTLSCSPISGHRSVSWYQQTPGQGLQFLFEYFSETQRNKGNFPGRFSGRQFSNSRSEMNVSTLELGDSALYLCASSLNPASGRRKLTYEQYFGPGTRLTVT.

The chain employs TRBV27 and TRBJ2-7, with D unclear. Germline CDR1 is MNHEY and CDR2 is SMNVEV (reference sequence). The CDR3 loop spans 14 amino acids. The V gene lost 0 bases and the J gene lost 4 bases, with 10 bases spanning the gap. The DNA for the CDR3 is TGTGCCAGCAGTTTATCCCCCCGCGGATACGAGCAGTACTTC. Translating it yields CASSLSPRGYEQYF.

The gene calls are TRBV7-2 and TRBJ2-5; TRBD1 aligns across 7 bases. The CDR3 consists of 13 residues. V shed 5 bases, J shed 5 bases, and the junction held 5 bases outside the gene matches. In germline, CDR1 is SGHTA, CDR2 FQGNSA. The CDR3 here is CASSQDRTETQYF. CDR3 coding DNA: TGTGCCAGCAGCCAGGACAGGACGGAGACCCAGTACTTC.

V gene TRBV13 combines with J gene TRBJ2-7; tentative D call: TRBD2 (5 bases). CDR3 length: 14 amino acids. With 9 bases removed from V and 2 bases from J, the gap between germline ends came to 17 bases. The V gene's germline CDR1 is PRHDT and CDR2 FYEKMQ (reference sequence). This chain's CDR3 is CARRVGQVAYEQYF. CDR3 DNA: TGTGCCAGGAGGGTAGGGCAGGTAGCCTACGAGCAGTACTTC.

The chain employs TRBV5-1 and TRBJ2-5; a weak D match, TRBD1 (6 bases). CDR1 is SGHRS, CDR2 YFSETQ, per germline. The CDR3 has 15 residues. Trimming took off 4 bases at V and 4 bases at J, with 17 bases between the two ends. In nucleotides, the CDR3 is TGCGCCAGCAGCCAAGGTGGACAGCAAGTAGAGACCCAGTACTTC. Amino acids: CASSQGGQQVETQYF.

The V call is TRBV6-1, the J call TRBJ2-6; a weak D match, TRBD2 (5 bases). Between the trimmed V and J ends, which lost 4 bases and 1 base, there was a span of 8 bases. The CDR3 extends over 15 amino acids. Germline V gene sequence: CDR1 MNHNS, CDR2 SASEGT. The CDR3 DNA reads TGTGCCAGCAGTGGTCGGGGATCTGGGGCCAACGTCCTGACTTTC. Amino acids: CASSGRGSGANVLTF.

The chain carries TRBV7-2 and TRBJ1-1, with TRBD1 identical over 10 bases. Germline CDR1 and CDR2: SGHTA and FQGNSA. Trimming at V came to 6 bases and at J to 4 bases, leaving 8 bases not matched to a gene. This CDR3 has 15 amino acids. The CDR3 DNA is TGTGCCAGCAGTTCCGCCCGGACAGGGGGCACTGAAGCTTTCTTT. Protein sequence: CASSSARTGGTEAFF.

The CDR3 sequence is CASSESPEVSTEQYF. DNA for the CDR3: TGCGCCAGCAGTGAGTCTCCGGAGGTTTCCACCGAGCAGTACTTC. This chain connects TRBV10-1 to TRBJ2-7, with a possible D match to TRBD2 (5 bases). This CDR3 has 15 amino acids. V lost 0 bases, J lost 6 bases, and 15 bases lay in between. The germline gives CDR1 WNHNN, CDR2 SYGVQD (reference sequence).

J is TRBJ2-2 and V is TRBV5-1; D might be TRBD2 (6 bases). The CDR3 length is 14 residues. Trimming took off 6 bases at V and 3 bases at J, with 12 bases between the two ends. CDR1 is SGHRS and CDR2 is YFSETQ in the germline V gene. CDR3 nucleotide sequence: TGCGCCAGCAAGGGACGGAGGGACACCGGGGAGCTGTTTTTT. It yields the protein CASKGRRDTGELFF.

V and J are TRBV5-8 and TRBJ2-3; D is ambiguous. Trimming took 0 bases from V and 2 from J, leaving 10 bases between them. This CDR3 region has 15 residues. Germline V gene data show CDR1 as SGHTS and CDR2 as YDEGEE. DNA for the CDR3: TGTGCCAGCAGCTTGGGGGCAGTTACCACAGATACGCAGTATTTT. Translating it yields CASSLGAVTTDTQYF.

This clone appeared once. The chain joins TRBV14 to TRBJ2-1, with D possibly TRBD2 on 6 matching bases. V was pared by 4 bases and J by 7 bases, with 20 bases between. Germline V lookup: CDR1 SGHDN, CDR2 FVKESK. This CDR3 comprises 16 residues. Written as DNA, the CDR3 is TGTGCCAGCAGCCTCTCCGGGACTTTGGTGGGGAATGAGCAGTTCTTC. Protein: CASSLSGTLVGNEQFF.

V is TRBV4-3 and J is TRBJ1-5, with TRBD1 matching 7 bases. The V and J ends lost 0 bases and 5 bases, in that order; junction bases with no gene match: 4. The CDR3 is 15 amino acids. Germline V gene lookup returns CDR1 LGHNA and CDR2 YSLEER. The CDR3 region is CASSQDWDSDQPQHF. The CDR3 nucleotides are TGCGCCAGCAGCCAAGACTGGGACAGCGATCAGCCCCAGCATTTT.

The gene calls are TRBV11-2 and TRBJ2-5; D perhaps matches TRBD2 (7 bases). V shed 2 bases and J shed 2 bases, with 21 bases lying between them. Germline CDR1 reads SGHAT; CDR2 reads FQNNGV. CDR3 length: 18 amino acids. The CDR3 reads CASSLMAGATVSQETQYF. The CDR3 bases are TGTGCCAGCAGCTTAATGGCGGGGGCCACCGTTTCTCAAGAGACCCAGTACTTC. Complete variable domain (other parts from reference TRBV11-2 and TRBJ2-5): EAGVAQSPRYKIIEKRQSVAFWCNPISGHATLYWYQQILGQGPKLLIQFQNNGVVDDSQLPKDRFSAERLKGVDSTLKIQPAKLEDSAVYLCASSLMAGATVSQETQYFGPGTRLLVL.

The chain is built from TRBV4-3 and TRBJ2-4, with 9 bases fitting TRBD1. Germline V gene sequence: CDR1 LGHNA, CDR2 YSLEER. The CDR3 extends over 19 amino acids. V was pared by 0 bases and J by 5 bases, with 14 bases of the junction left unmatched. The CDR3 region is CASSQERGTGIIGQNIQYF. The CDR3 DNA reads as TGCGCCAGCAGCCAAGAAAGAGGGACAGGGATTATAGGCCAAAACATTCAGTACTTC.